This TCR beta chain was found in a study of cytomegalovirus exposure and HLA in healthy donors. Study information: Researchers found that roughly 81% of some 400 genotyped donors fell within the Caucasian-associated ancestry cluster. Study observations and caveats: The authors considered a cluster of highly shared sequence variants likely to be a sequencing artifact.

A remark on this clone: Antigen unknown.

Researchers ran the PCR with 60 Vbeta and 13 Jbeta primers. Assay: immunoSEQ multiplex PCR; the TCRdb copy retains only in-frame clones and omits some. The table lists about 130,000 clones, roughly 78% of them singletons, with approximately 4.2% in the top ten. Between the trimmed V and J ends, which lost 4 bases and 10 bases, there was a span of 25 bases. This CDR3 comprises 16 residues. Per germline, CDR1 MNHEY and CDR2 SMNVEV (reference sequence). Donors were nominally healthy when sampled, though unrecorded immune exposures were likely. Sequencing was performed on PBMCs. The rearrangement uses TRBV27 and TRBJ1-1, with D unresolved. The sequence came from a man aged 45-60 years in good health and CMV-seropositive. As DNA, the CDR3 is TGTGCCAGCAGTTCACAACAAGTTAGGGTTGGACGGGGAGCTTTCTTT. It codes for CASSSQQVRVGRGAFF.